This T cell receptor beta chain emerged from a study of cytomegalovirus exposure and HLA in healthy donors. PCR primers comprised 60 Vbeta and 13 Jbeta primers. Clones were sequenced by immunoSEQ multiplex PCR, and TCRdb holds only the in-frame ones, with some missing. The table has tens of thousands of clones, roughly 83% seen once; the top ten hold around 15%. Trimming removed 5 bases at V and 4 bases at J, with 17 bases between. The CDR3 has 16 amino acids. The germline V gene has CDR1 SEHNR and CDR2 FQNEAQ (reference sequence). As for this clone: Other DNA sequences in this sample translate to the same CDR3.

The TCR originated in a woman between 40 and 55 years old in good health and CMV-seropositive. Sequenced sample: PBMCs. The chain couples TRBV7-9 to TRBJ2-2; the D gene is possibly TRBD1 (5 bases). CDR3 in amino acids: CASSQQAGVSTGELFF. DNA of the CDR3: TGTGCCAGCAGCCAACAGGCTGGAGTCAGCACCGGGGAGCTGTTTTTT.